This note documents a single TCR beta chain sequence. This sample is drawn from a study of T-cell memory formation after mild COVID-19. Looking at the study overall: TCR clustering was largely donor specific.

TCRdb passed the 5' RACE reads through MiXCR, listing each CDR3 protein once. Of roughly 480,000 distinct CDR3 sequences in the sample, roughly 25% were seen once. The CDR3 spans 14 residues. Trimming pared 5 bases from V and 7 bases from J, leaving 15 bases between. The chain carries TRBV12-3 or TRBV12-4 and TRBJ2-1; unclear D gene. Sequencing was done on a sample of PBMCs or a T cell subset sorted from them (not recorded which). The TCR sequence derives from an adult woman who had mild COVID-19 (a few samples of this study predate the infection). Cell type and time point are not known. CDR3 protein: CASSHRKQWNEQFF. CDR3 DNA sequence: TGTGCCAGCAGTCATCGGAAACAATGGAATGAGCAGTTCTTC.